This T cell receptor (beta chain) was captured in a study of human T cells and chemical hapten exposure. Study in general: Minor pooled library volume differences mainly drove per-sample TCR yield variation. Study-wide findings and caveats: TCRs exceeding a frequency of 1 in 1000 stayed unchanged under DPC sensitization.

Time point: healthy volunteer bleed at 2 weeks. Total RNA was isolated from whole blood that had not been fractionated. Within the library, unique molecular identifiers were attached to each individual cDNA molecule. Each CDR3 protein is one row after TCRdb ran MiXCR on the RACE reads. The sample includes some 50,000 distinct CDR3 sequences, about 4.5% seen only once; the top ten take roughly 1.7%. CDR3 size: 15 residues. V shed 5 bases, J shed 7 bases, and the junction held 10 bases outside the gene matches. CDR1 and CDR2 (germline): SGHDN, FVKESK. This clonotype was counted between two and nine times. The target antigen is unknown.

Specimen: whole blood. This sequence originates from a female donor in good health. Some clones in this sample may be carry-over from other donors' samples. This rearrangement joins TRBV14 to TRBJ2-2; 7 bases fit TRBD1. CDR3 DNA: TGTGCCAGCAGCTATTTGACAGGGAGAAACGGGGAGCTGTTTTTT. This sequence encodes CASSYLTGRNGELFF.